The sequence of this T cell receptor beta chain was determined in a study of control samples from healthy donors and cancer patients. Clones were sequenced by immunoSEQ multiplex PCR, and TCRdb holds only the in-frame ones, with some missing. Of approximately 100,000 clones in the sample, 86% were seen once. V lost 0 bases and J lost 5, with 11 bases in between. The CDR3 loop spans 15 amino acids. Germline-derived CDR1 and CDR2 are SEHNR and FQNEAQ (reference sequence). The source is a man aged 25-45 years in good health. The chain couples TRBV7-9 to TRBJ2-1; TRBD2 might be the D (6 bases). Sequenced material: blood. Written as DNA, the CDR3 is TGTGCCAGCAGCTTAGCCAGCGGGTATAACAATGAGCAGTTCTTC. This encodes CASSLASGYNNEQFF. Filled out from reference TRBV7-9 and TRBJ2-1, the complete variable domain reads DTGVSQNPRHKITKRGQNVTFRCDPISEHNRLYWYRQTLGQGPEFLTYFQNEAQLEKSRLLSDRFSAERPKGSFSTLEIQRTEQGDSAMYLCASSLASGYNNEQFFGPGTRLTVL.